Listed here are 8 T cell receptor beta chains from one sample, sequenced in a study of tumor-infiltrating lymphocytes in primary liver carcinoma. A primer in the constant region served to generate TCR beta cDNA from approximately 460 ng of total RNA. Library construction for TCR beta comprised three nested multiplex PCR rounds performed with slightly modified ARM-PCR. Forward primers for TRBV1-TRBV30 and a C-beta reverse primer served the first two PCR rounds, at roughly 10 cycles each. Each CDR3 protein is one row after TCRdb ran MiXCR on the multiplex PCR reads. The sample carries about 320,000 distinct CDR3 sequences, 50% to 75% recorded once. Extraction also yielded germline DNA, while blood RNA was obtained from unsorted whole blood. Material for sequencing was peripheral blood. The receptor set was obtained from a woman aged 30 to 39 with primary liver carcinoma and hepatitis B virus infection.

This clonotype was detected only a few times. This chain uses TRBV4-1 with TRBJ1-1; D is unresolved. Deletions cut 5 bases from V and 7 bases from J, with 17 bases between. The CDR3 is 14 residues long. Germline CDR1 is MGHRA and CDR2 is YSYEKL. The CDR3 is CASSTIDGGVEAFF. The CDR3 nucleotides read TGCGCCAGCAGCACCATAGATGGTGGGGTTGAAGCTTTCTTT.

Note on this clonotype: One junction end disagrees with the germline gene, perhaps due to a read error. The rearrangement uses TRBV6-5 and TRBJ2-1, with a tentative D call TRBD2 (5 bases). Per the germline V gene, CDR1 is MNHEY and CDR2 is SVGAGI. CDR3 length: 15 amino acids. This CDR3 reads CASSTSGAPYNEHFF. In DNA form, the CDR3 reads TGTGCCAGCAGTACGAGCGGTGCGCCTTACAATGAGCACTTCTTC.

The chain joins TRBV7-3 to TRBJ2-3; 7 bases are a match to TRBD2. CDR3 length: 13 amino acids. Per the germline V gene, CDR1 is SGHTA and CDR2 is FQGTGA. The V segment lost 7 bases and the J segment 9 bases; nucleotides outside the gene matches: 10. The CDR3 is CASTETSDGTQYF. In DNA, the CDR3 is TGTGCCAGCACCGAAACTAGCGATGGGACGCAGTATTTT.

With respect to this clonotype: At one end the junction does not follow the germline gene, possibly because of a read error. V gene TRBV6-5 combines with J gene TRBJ2-1; D call uncertain. From germline, CDR1 is MNHEY and CDR2 SVGAGI. CDR3 length equals 15 residues. The CDR3 here is CASSSVEEAYNEQSF. The CDR3 DNA is TGTGCCAGCAGTTCGGTGGAAGAGGCCTACAATGAGCAGTCCTTC.

This clonotype occurred once. The chain recombines TRBV12-3 or TRBV12-4 with TRBJ2-5, with TRBD2 as a possible D gene (6 bases). The CDR3 is 17 amino acids. V was pared by 3 bases and J by 3 bases, with 20 bases between. Written as DNA, the CDR3 is TGTGCCAGCAGTTTTGGGGCCGGCGGACTATCGGAAGAGACCCAGTACTTC. It specifies CASSFGAGGLSEETQYF.

For this clonotype: An end of the junction differs from the germline gene, which may be a read error. The J gene is TRBJ1-2, the V gene TRBV11-1; tentative D call: TRBD1 (6 bases). From germline, CDR1 is SGHAT and CDR2 FQDESV (reference sequence). The CDR3 has 16 amino acids. CDR3 sequence: CASSSHRDGGDYGYTF. The CDR3 DNA reads as TGTGCCAGCAGTTCCCACAGGGATGGGGGGGACTATGGTTACACCTTC.

This clonotype was found many times. The rearrangement links TRBV12-3 or TRBV12-4 to TRBJ1-1; no clear D. V gave up 7 bases and J gave up 4 bases, with 28 bases separating them. CDR3 length: 18 amino acids. This chain's CDR3 is CASTLWGGQPNWGTEAFF. CDR3 coding DNA: TGTGCCAGCACCCTTTGGGGAGGGCAGCCAAATTGGGGCACTGAAGCTTTCTTT.

As to this clonotype: Sequence at one end of the junction differs from germline and may be a read error. The chain has TRBV12-3 or TRBV12-4 and TRBJ2-1; TRBD1 matches 7 bases. CDR3 length: 15 residues. CDR3 DNA: TGTGCCTGCAGCTTCAGAAGACAGGGCGGCAATGAGCAGTTCTTC. It translates to CACSFRRQGGNEQFF.